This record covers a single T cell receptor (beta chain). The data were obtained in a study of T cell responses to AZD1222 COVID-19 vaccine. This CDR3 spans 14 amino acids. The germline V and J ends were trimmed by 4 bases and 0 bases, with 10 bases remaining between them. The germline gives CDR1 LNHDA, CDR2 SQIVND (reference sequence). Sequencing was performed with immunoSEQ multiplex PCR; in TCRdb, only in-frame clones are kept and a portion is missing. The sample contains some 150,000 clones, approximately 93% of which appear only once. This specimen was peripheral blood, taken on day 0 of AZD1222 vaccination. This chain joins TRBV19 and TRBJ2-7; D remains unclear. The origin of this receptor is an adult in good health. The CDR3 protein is CASSTTGSSYEQYF. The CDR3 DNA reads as TGTGCCAGTAGTACAACCGGGTCCTCCTACGAGCAGTACTTC. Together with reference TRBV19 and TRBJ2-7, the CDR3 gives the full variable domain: DGGITQSPKYLFRKEGQNVTLSCEQNLNHDAMYWYRQDPGQGLRLIYYSQIVNDFQKGDIAEGYSVSREKKESFPLTVTSAQKNPTAFYLCASSTTGSSYEQYFGPGTRLTVT.